This is a list of T cell receptor beta chains from one sample in a study of radiotherapy plus CTLA-4 blockade in lung cancer. Profiling relied on immunoSEQ multiplex PCR, and the TCRdb table lists in-frame clones only, not all of them. The sample yields tens of thousands of clones, approximately 80% seen once. The source was peripheral blood, collected from a patient treated with radiotherapy plus ipilimumab. The receptors were sampled from a human donor with non-small cell lung cancer who had stable disease on radiotherapy plus ipilimumab. CDR3s include the opening cysteine and the closing phenylalanine or tryptophan. The D gene is left open where the match is weak. Not all rows give a size; the values are once, few, many and, for expanded clones, a class.

cdr3_nt cdr3_aa j_call v_call clone_size d_call
TGTGCCAGCAGCCAAGCAGTTCGTTGGACAGCTAGCCACTATGGCTACACCTTC CASSQAVRWTASHYGYTF TRBJ1-2 TRBV14 . .
TGTGCCAGCAGCCCACGGGACAGGGAAGCTTTCTTT CASSPRDREAFF TRBJ1-1 TRBV9 . TRBD1
TGTGCCAGCAGCTTAGTTCCTAGTAACAATGAGCAGTTCTTC CASSLVPSNNEQFF TRBJ2-1 TRBV11-3 . .
TGCGCCAGCAGCTTGGGACAGACTTTTTATGGCTACACCTTC CASSLGQTFYGYTF TRBJ1-2 TRBV5-1 . .
TGTGCCAGCAGCGCCCTGACGGGACAGAAAGACAATGAGCAGTTCTTC CASSALTGQKDNEQFF TRBJ2-1 TRBV7-6 . TRBD1
TGTGCCAGCAGTTACTCCGAACTAGCGGGGGGCCCAAGGTACTTC CASSYSELAGGPRYF TRBJ2-5 TRBV6-6 . TRBD2
TGCGCCAGCAGCCGTATTGTAGCGGCTGAAGCTTTCTTT CASSRIVAAEAFF TRBJ1-1 TRBV5-1 . .
TGTGCCAGCAGCGACCCTACACGGACTAATTCACCCCTCCACTTT CASSDPTRTNSPLHF TRBJ1-6 TRBV7-9 . .
TGTGCCAGCAGCTCCCGGCCAGCAGGGGATGGCACTGAAGCTTTCTTT CASSSRPAGDGTEAFF TRBJ1-1 TRBV7-8 once .
TGTGCCACCAGCAGGTACAGGGTTCTGAACACTGAAGCTTTCTTT CATSRYRVLNTEAFF TRBJ1-1 TRBV15 . .
TGTGCCAGCAGTGGGGGATCAGGCAATCAGCCCCAGCATTTT CASSGGSGNQPQHF TRBJ1-5 TRBV6-5 . .
TGCGCCAGCAGCTTGGCGGGCTCTGGAAACACCATATATTTT CASSLAGSGNTIYF TRBJ1-3 TRBV5-1 . .
TGTGCCAGTAGCCGACTAGCGGATAAAGATACGCAGTATTTT CASSRLADKDTQYF TRBJ2-3 TRBV19 few TRBD2
TGTGCCAGCAGCTCAACGGAGGGGAGGGCTGAAGCTTTCTTT CASSSTEGRAEAFF TRBJ1-1 TRBV7-9 once .
TGTGCCATTAAAGGGGACAGCGCAGCTAACTATGGCTACACCTTC CAIKGDSAANYGYTF TRBJ1-2 TRBV10-3 . TRBD1
TGCGCCAGTAACCCCAGCGGAGGCACCGGGGAGCTGTTTTTT CASNPSGGTGELFF TRBJ2-2 TRBV5-1 . .
TGTGCCAGCAGTGCCGATACAGGGGTCGGCTATGGCTACACCTTC CASSADTGVGYGYTF TRBJ1-2 TRBV6-4 once TRBD1
TGCAGCGTCGGACTTCCCCAAGAGACCCAGTACTTC CSVGLPQETQYF TRBJ2-5 TRBV29-1 few .
TGTGCCAGCAGTTACTCGATTGACACTGAAGCTTTCTTT CASSYSIDTEAFF TRBJ1-1 TRBV6-5 . .
TGTGCCAGCAGCCCAATGGGGGTTCCCGGCTATGGCTACACCTTC CASSPMGVPGYGYTF TRBJ1-2 TRBV7-9 once .
TGTGCCAGCAGGAATGGACAGGGCTATGGCTACACCTTC CASRNGQGYGYTF TRBJ1-2 TRBV28 . TRBD1
TGTGCCATCCTAACGGACGGATCCTACGAGCAGTACTTC CAILTDGSYEQYF TRBJ2-7 TRBV7-9 . .
TGTGCCAGCAGAGAAGACAGGGAACGGGTCGCTTTCTTT CASREDRERVAFF TRBJ1-1 TRBV6-5 . TRBD1
TGTGCCAGCAGCAGACGGACAGGCGCTTATCAGCCCCAGCATTTT CASSRRTGAYQPQHF TRBJ1-5 TRBV7-2 few TRBD1
TGTGCCAGCAGATGGAGCGGTAGACAGGGCTTAACCGGGGAGCTGTTTTTT CASRWSGRQGLTGELFF TRBJ2-2 TRBV28 few TRBD1
TGTGCCAGCAGTAGGGGTCCCCAAGAGACCCAGTACTTC CASSRGPQETQYF TRBJ2-5 TRBV11-3 . .
TGTGCCAGCAGCCCGGAGCGGGGGGGCCTTTACAATGAGCAGTTCTTC CASSPERGGLYNEQFF TRBJ2-1 TRBV11-3 . TRBD2
TGTGCCATCAAGAAAGAGGGTGGGATTTCACCCCTCCACTTT CAIKKEGGISPLHF TRBJ1-6 TRBV10-3 . .
TGCGCCAGCAGCGACGGACAGAGCTATGGCTACACCTTC CASSDGQSYGYTF TRBJ1-2 TRBV5-1 . .
TGTGCCAGCAGCGTAGACTTGACCAAAAGTTCACCCCTCCACTTT CASSVDLTKSSPLHF TRBJ1-6 TRBV9 once .
TGTGCCATCCGGTGGGGGAGCTCCTATAATTCACCCCTCCACTTT CAIRWGSSYNSPLHF TRBJ1-6 TRBV11-2 . .
TGTGCCGTAAACAGGGCAAGCTCTGGAAACACCATATATTTT CAVNRASSGNTIYF TRBJ1-3 TRBV6-1 . .
TGCGCCAGCAGCACAGGGACAGGGAGGTCGATCGCTTTCTTT CASSTGTGRSIAFF TRBJ1-1 TRBV5-1 . TRBD1
TGTGCCAGCAGTCCCCCGGGACATTACACCGGGGAGCTGTTTTTT CASSPPGHYTGELFF TRBJ2-2 TRBV28 . .
TGTGCCAGCAGCTTAGTCGACAGCCGAATGAACACTGAAGCTTTCTTT CASSLVDSRMNTEAFF TRBJ1-1 TRBV7-6 . .
TGTGCCAGCAGCTTAACAGTTAATAGCAATCAGCCCCAGCATTTT CASSLTVNSNQPQHF TRBJ1-5 TRBV7-2 . .
TGTGCCAGCAGCTTGGCCATAGGGCCGAATGAAAAACTGTTTTTT CASSLAIGPNEKLFF TRBJ1-4 TRBV7-2 . .
TGTGCCAGCTCCCGACAGGGGGACACCGGGGAGCTGTTTTTT CASSRQGDTGELFF TRBJ2-2 TRBV18 few TRBD1
TGTGCCAGCAGCGCTGGTAGCGGGGGCCCCACAGATACGCAGTATTTT CASSAGSGGPTDTQYF TRBJ2-3 TRBV9 . TRBD2